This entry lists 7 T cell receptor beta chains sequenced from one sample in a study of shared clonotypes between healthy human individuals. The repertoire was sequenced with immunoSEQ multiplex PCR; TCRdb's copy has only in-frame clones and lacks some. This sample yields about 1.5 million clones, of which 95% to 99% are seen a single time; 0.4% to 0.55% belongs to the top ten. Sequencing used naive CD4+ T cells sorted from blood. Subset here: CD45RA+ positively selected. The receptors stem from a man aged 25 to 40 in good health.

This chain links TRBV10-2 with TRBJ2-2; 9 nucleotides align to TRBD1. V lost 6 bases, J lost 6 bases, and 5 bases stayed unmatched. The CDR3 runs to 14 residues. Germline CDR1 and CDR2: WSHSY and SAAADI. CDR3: CASRGQGEAGELFF. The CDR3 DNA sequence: TGCGCCAGCAGGGGACAGGGAGAGGCCGGGGAGCTGTTTTTT.

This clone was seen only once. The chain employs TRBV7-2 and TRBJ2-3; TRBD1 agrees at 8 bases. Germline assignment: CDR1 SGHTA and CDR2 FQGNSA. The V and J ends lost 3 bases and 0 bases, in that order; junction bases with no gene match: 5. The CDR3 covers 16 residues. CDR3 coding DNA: TGTGCCAGCAGCTTCCGCGGACAGGGTAGCACAGATACGCAGTATTTT. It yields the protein CASSFRGQGSTDTQYF.

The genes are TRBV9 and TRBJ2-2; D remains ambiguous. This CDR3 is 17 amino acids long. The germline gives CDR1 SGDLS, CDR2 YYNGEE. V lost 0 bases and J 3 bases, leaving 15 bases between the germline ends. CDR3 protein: CASSVGIAIGDTGELFF. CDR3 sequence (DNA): TGTGCCAGCAGCGTAGGGATAGCTATTGGAGACACCGGGGAGCTGTTTTTT.

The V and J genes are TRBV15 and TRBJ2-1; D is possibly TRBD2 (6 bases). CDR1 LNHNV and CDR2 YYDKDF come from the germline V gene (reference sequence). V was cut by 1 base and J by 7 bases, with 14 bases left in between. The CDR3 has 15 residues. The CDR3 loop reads CATSRGGVRRNEQFF. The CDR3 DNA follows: TGTGCCACCAGCAGAGGGGGGGTTCGTAGGAATGAGCAGTTCTTC. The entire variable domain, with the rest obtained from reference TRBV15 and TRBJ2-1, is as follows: DAMVIQNPRYQVTQFGKPVTLSCSQTLNHNVMYWYQQKSSQAPKLLFHYYDKDFNNEADTPDNFQSRRPNTSFCFLDIRSPGLGDTAMYLCATSRGGVRRNEQFFGPGTRLTVL.

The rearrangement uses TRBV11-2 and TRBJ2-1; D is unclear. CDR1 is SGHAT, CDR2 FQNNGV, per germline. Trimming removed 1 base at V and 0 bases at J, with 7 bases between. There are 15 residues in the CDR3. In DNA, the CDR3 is TGTGCCAGCAGCTTAGTTCTGAGCTCCTACAATGAGCAGTTCTTC. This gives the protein CASSLVLSSYNEQFF.

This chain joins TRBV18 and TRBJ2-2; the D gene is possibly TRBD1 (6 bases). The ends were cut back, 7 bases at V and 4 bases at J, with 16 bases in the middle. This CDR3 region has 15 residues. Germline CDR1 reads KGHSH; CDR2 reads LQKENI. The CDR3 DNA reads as TGTGCCAGCTTCGTAACATACAGGGCCACCGGGGAGCTGTTTTTT. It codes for CASFVTYRATGELFF.

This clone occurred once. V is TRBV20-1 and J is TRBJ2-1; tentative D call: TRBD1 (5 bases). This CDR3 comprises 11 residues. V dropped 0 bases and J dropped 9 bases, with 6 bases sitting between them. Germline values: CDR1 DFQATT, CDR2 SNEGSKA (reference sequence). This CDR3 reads CSARDRVEQFF. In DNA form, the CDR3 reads TGCAGTGCTAGAGACAGGGTTGAGCAGTTCTTC.